These T cell receptor beta chains were read from a single sample in a study of T cells in Graves' hyperthyroidism and ophthalmopathy. TCRdb passed the multiplex PCR reads through MiXCR, listing each CDR3 protein once. The sample lists some 360,000 distinct CDR3 sequences; around 18% were seen once. Material for sequencing was blood. The receptors were sampled from a woman between 35 and 50 years old with Graves' ophthalmopathy. Both conserved end residues are part of each CDR3. Each record gives: V gene, J gene, clone size, D gene, CDR3 DNA, CDR3 protein. A D gene is named only where the DNA matches it firmly. Part of the rows lack a size; the others show once, few, many or a class for expanded clones.

TRBV19	TRBJ2-7	many	TRBD1	TGTGCCACCTCAGACAGGGGATCTTACGAGCAGTACTTC	CATSDRGSYEQYF
TRBV11-2	TRBJ2-5	many	.	TGTGCCAGCAGCTTATCGGAGACCCAGTACTTC	CASSLSETQYF
TRBV27	TRBJ2-7	many	.	TGTGCCAGCAGTTTAACAGGGCTATCCCTCAACTACGAGCAGTACTTC	CASSLTGLSLNYEQYF
TRBV6-2/TRBV6-3	TRBJ2-5	many	TRBD2	TGTGCCAGCAGTTACCCCGCTAGCGGGAGCGGTGAGACCCAGTACTTC	CASSYPASGSGETQYF
TRBV6-5	TRBJ2-7	.	.	TGTGCCAGCAGTTACTTGGGGACGCCCAACTACGAGCAGTACTTC	CASSYLGTPNYEQYF
TRBV28	TRBJ1-1	many	.	TGTGCCAGCAGTTTATGCCTGACTTGGGTGAACACTGAAGCTTTCTTT	CASSLCLTWVNTEAFF
TRBV12-3/TRBV12-4	TRBJ1-5	many	TRBD1	TGTGCCAGCAGTTTAGACAGGGGTCAGCCCCAGCATTTT	CASSLDRGQPQHF
TRBV6-2/TRBV6-3	TRBJ2-2	.	.	TGTGCCAGCAGTTACGCCTACTGGAACACCGGGGAGCTGTTTTTT	CASSYAYWNTGELFF
TRBV27	TRBJ2-5	many	.	TGTGCCAGCAGTTTGGGTACACTCGGGGAGACCCAGTACTTC	CASSLGTLGETQYF
TRBV11-2	TRBJ1-1	many	.	TGTGCCAGCAGCCGGTATCGGGGTGAAGCTTTCTTT	CASSRYRGEAFF
TRBV27	TRBJ1-5	many	.	TGTGCCAGCAGTTTAGTGGGCCTCAATCAGCCCCAGCATTTT	CASSLVGLNQPQHF
TRBV7-9	TRBJ1-1	many	TRBD1	TGTGCCAGCAGCATCCACGACAGGGGTACTGAAGCTTTCTTT	CASSIHDRGTEAFF
TRBV12-3/TRBV12-4	TRBJ1-2	once	.	TGTGCCAGCACCGGGGGGGTATACTATGGCTACACCTTC	CASTGGVYYGYTF
TRBV12-3/TRBV12-4	TRBJ2-2	many	TRBD2	TGTGCCAGCAGTCCGGGACTAGCGGGAGATGGCACCGGGGAGCTGTTTTTT	CASSPGLAGDGTGELFF
TRBV11-2	TRBJ2-7	many	TRBD2	TGTGCCAGCAGCTTTCTGGATGGCGGGAGTTGGAACTACGAGCAGTACTTC	CASSFLDGGSWNYEQYF
TRBV27	TRBJ2-7	many	TRBD1	TGTGCCAGCAGTTTATCGGACAGGGACACCTACGAGCAGTACTTC	CASSLSDRDTYEQYF
TRBV13	TRBJ2-4	many	TRBD2	TGTGCCAGCAGCCTTAGCGGGAGGGCCGACGTAGACATTCAGTACTTC	CASSLSGRADVDIQYF
TRBV6-1	TRBJ1-1	.	TRBD1	TGTGCCAGCAGTGAGTTCGGACAGGCTAGTTCGAACACTGAAGCTTTCTTT	CASSEFGQASSNTEAFF
TRBV19	TRBJ2-4	.	.	TGTGCCAGTAGTAGATCAAGACAGTCAAACATTCAGTACTTC	CASSRSRQSNIQYF
TRBV12-3/TRBV12-4	TRBJ1-1	.	.	TGTGCCAGCAGCTATATACAGGGCTCGACTGAAGCTTTCTTT	CASSYIQGSTEAFF
TRBV6-1	TRBJ2-5	many	TRBD1	TGTGCCAGCAGTCCCCGACAGGGGGCTAAATTAGAGACCCAGTACTTC	CASSPRQGAKLETQYF
TRBV12-5	TRBJ1-5	many	.	TGTGCTAGTGGTTTAGGGTCCGATCAGCCCCAGCATTTT	CASGLGSDQPQHF
TRBV28	TRBJ1-5	many	TRBD1	TGTGCCAGCAGTTTATACACAGGGGATAGCAATCAACCCCAGCATTTT	CASSLYTGDSNQPQHF
TRBV4-1	TRBJ2-5	many	.	TGCGCCAGCAGCCAAGAGGGTAGGGGTCAAGAGACCCAGTACTTC	CASSQEGRGQETQYF
TRBV19	TRBJ2-7	many	TRBD1	TGTGCCAGTAGTGCGGGACAGGGGGGGGTCTACGAGCAGTACTTC	CASSAGQGGVYEQYF
TRBV28	TRBJ1-5	many	.	TGTGCCAGCAGTTACCCAATACAGTCAAATCAGCCCCAGCATTTT	CASSYPIQSNQPQHF
TRBV19	TRBJ1-5	many	.	TGTGCCAGTAGTATAGATCGGACTATTTACGGCCTTCAGCCCCAGCATTTT	CASSIDRTIYGLQPQHF
TRBV28	TRBJ1-2	many	.	TGTGCCAGCAGTTTATTAGGGGCTGGGGTCTATGGCTACACCTTC	CASSLLGAGVYGYTF
TRBV3-1	TRBJ1-2	.	TRBD1	TGTGCCAGCAGCCAATCTTCAGGGGGCGGCTATGGCTACACCTTC	CASSQSSGGGYGYTF
TRBV11-2	TRBJ2-7	many	TRBD2	TGTGCCAGCAGTTTCTCGGGCGGGGTAGCGGGACTCGCCGAGCAGTACTTC	CASSFSGGVAGLAEQYF
TRBV16	TRBJ1-1	many	.	TGTGCCAGCAGCCCGATGGCACGGACAGATAACACTGAAGCTTTCTTT	CASSPMARTDNTEAFF
TRBV27	TRBJ1-6	few	.	TGTGCCAGCAGTTATCAGGGGAATGGGTCACCCCTCCACTTT	CASSYQGNGSPLHF
TRBV12-3/TRBV12-4	TRBJ1-6	many	.	TGTGCCAGCAGAAAAACGAGTAACAAGAATAGGGATTCACCCCTCCACTTT	CASRKTSNKNRDSPLHF
TRBV10-3	TRBJ2-7	once	.	TGTGCCATCAGTGTCCTTTACGAGCAGTACTTC	CAISVLYEQYF
TRBV29-1	TRBJ1-1	many	.	TGCAGCGTTGGGGTCAGGCGAAACACTGAAGCTTTCTTT	CSVGVRRNTEAFF
TRBV12-3/TRBV12-4	TRBJ1-2	.	.	TGTGCCAGCAGCAGCTCTAGGCATGGCTACACCTTC	CASSSSRHGYTF
TRBV20-1	TRBJ2-3	many	TRBD2	TGCAGTGCTGGAGGAACCCGAGGCGGGAGCCCAGATACGCAGTATTTT	CSAGGTRGGSPDTQYF
TRBV9	TRBJ2-5	many	TRBD1	TGTGCCAGCAGCGTAGCAGACAGGGCATCAGAGACCCAGTACTTC	CASSVADRASETQYF
TRBV6-1	TRBJ2-2	many	.	TGTGCCAGCAGGGACCAGGTGAACACCGGGGAGCTGTTTTTT	CASRDQVNTGELFF
TRBV28	TRBJ2-7	many	.	TGTGCCAGCAGTTTAACGAATCTCCCCTACGAGCAGTACTTC	CASSLTNLPYEQYF
TRBV5-1	TRBJ1-3	many	.	TGCGCCAGCAGCTTGGCCGCGCTCCGTGCCGGAAACACCATATATTTT	CASSLAALRAGNTIYF
TRBV12-3/TRBV12-4	TRBJ1-2	many	TRBD1	TGTGCCAGCAGTCCACCGGGACAGATACCGTACACCTTC	CASSPPGQIPYTF
TRBV24-1	TRBJ2-5	.	TRBD2	TGTGCCACCAGTGATCGGACTAGCGGAGAAGTAGAGACCCAGTACTTC	CATSDRTSGEVETQYF
TRBV12-3/TRBV12-4	TRBJ2-7	.	TRBD1	TGTGCCACTACTTCGACAGGGCAGGGCGAGCAGTACTTC	CATTSTGQGEQYF
TRBV14	TRBJ2-4	.	TRBD1	TGTGCCAGCAGCCCAAGGACAGGGAAAAACATTCAGTACTTC	CASSPRTGKNIQYF
TRBV11-2	TRBJ2-2	many	TRBD2	TGTGCCAGCATCCCACCGGGACTAGCGGTCACCGGGGAGCTGTTTTTT	CASIPPGLAVTGELFF
TRBV6-1	TRBJ1-2	.	TRBD1	TGTGCCAGCCTCAGACAGGGAAACTATGGCTACACCTTC	CASLRQGNYGYTF